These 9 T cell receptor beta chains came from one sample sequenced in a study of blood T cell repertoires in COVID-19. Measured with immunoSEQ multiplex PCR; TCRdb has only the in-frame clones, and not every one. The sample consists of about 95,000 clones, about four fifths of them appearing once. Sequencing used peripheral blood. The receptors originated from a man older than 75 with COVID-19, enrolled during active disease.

CDR3 region: CASSFQSKGANEQFF. As DNA, the CDR3 is TGTGCCAGCAGCTTTCAATCCAAAGGGGCAAATGAGCAGTTCTTC. The chain recombines TRBV5-5 with TRBJ2-1; TRBD1 might be the D (5 bases). The CDR3 totals 15 residues. Germline V gene data show CDR1 as SGHKS and CDR2 as YYEKEE (reference sequence). The V end lost 2 bases, the J end lost 7 bases, and 16 bases lay between the germline ends.

CDR3 amino acids: CASRSTGTGFAHEQYF. For the CDR3, the DNA is TGCGCCAGCAGGTCTACCGGGACAGGGTTTGCCCACGAGCAGTACTTC. The J gene is TRBJ2-7, the V gene TRBV10-2, with 9 bases matching TRBD1. This CDR3 is 16 amino acids long. In germline, CDR1 is WSHSY, CDR2 SAAADI. Trimming cost V 6 bases and J 5 bases; bases outside gene matches: 14.

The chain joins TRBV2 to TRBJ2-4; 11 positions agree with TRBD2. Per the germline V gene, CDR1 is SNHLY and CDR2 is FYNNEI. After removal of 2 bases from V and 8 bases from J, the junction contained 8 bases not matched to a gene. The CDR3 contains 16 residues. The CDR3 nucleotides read TGTGCCAGCAGTGAATTTAGCGGGGGGGCTGGTCACATTCAGTACTTC. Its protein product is CASSEFSGGAGHIQYF.

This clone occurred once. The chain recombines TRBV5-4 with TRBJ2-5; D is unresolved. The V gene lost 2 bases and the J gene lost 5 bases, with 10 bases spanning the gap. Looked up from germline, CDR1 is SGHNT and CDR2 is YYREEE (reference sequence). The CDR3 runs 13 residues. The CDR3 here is CASSFPAGETQYF. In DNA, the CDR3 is TGTGCCAGCAGCTTCCCTGCCGGGGAGACCCAGTACTTC.

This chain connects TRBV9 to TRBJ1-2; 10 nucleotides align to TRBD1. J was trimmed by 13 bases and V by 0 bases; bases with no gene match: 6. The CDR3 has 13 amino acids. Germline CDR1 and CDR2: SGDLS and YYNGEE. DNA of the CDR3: TGTGCCAGCAGCGTAGAGGTGACAGGGGGCCCCACCTTC. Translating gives CASSVEVTGGPTF.

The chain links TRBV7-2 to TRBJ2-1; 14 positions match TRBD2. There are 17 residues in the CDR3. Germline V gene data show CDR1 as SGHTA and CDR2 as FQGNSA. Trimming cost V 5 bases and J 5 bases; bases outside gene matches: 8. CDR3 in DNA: TGTGCCAGCAGCCCCCGACTAGCGGGAGGGCGAGACAATGAGCAGTTCTTC. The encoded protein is CASSPRLAGGRDNEQFF.

CDR3 sequence (DNA): TGCGCCAGCAGCTGGGGGGCAGGGGGCTCTTCCTACGAGCAGTACTTC. Translated, it gives CASSWGAGGSSYEQYF. V usage is TRBV5-1 and J usage is TRBJ2-7; 8 bases map to TRBD1. Germline lookup yields CDR1 SGHRS and CDR2 YFSETQ. This CDR3 comprises 16 residues. V lost 3 bases and J lost 1; bases outside the gene matches: 9. Looking up the rest from reference TRBV5-1 and TRBJ2-7 gives the full variable domain: KAGVTQTPRYLIKTRGQQVTLSCSPISGHRSVSWYQQTPGQGLQFLFEYFSETQRNKGNFPGRFSGRQFSNSRSEMNVSTLELGDSALYLCASSWGAGGSSYEQYFGPGTRLTVT.

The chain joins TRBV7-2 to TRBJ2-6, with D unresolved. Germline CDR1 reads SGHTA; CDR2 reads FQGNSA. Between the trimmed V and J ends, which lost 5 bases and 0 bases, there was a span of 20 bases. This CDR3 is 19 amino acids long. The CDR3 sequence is CASSPALGYSISGANVLTF. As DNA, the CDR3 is TGTGCCAGCAGCCCGGCCTTGGGCTACTCCATCTCTGGGGCCAACGTCCTGACTTTC.

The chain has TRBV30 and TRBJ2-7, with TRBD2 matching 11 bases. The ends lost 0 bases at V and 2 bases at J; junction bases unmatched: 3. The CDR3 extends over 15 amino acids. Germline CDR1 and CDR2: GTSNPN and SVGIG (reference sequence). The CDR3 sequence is CAWSVLAGGTYEQYF. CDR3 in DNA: TGTGCCTGGAGTGTGCTAGCGGGAGGAACCTACGAGCAGTACTTC. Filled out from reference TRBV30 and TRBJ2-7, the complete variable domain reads SQTIHQWPATLVQPVGSPLSLECTVEGTSNPNLYWYRQAAGRGLQLLFYSVGIGQISSEVPQNLSASRPQDRQFILSSKKLLLSDSGFYLCAWSVLAGGTYEQYFGPGTRLTVT.